These 14 T cell receptor beta chains share one sample of origin, sequenced in a study of blood T cell repertoires in COVID-19. Here immunoSEQ multiplex PCR was the method, and the copy in TCRdb shows in-frame clones only, minus some. In the table there are hundreds of thousands of clones, 88% of which are singletons. Sequencing was carried out using peripheral blood. Every receptor here comes from a woman aged 45-65 years with active or convalescent COVID-19.

This clone was observed once. The chain combines TRBV28 with TRBJ1-1, with a possible D match to TRBD1 (5 bases). This CDR3 is 15 amino acids long. Germline V gene lookup returns CDR1 MDHEN and CDR2 SYDVKM. V was cut by 8 bases and J by 2 bases, with 18 bases left in between. The CDR3 protein is CASRQAGDLNTEAFF. The CDR3 nucleotides read TGTGCCAGCCGTCAGGCGGGGGATTTAAACACTGAAGCTTTCTTT.

J is TRBJ2-1 and V is TRBV3-1 (or the pseudogene TRBV3-2), with D possibly matching TRBD2 (6 bases). This CDR3 spans 15 amino acids. The germline V and J ends were trimmed by 4 bases and 2 bases, with 12 bases remaining between them. CDR1 is LGHDT and CDR2 is YNNKEL in the germline V gene (reference sequence). CDR3 amino acids: CASSPLRDAYNEQFF. In DNA form, the CDR3 reads TGTGCCAGCAGCCCCTTGCGGGATGCCTACAATGAGCAGTTCTTC.

V usage is TRBV18 and J usage is TRBJ1-1; D is perhaps TRBD1 (5 bases). Germline-derived CDR1 and CDR2 are KGHSH and LQKENI. The length of the CDR3 is 15 residues. The V and J ends lost 2 bases and 4 bases respectively, with 14 bases between them. Here the CDR3 reads CASSPVGAPGTEAFF. The CDR3 DNA sequence: TGTGCCAGCTCACCAGTTGGGGCGCCGGGCACTGAAGCTTTCTTT. Complete variable domain (other parts from reference TRBV18 and TRBJ1-1): NAGVMQNPRHLVRRRGQEARLRCSPMKGHSHVYWYRQLPEEGLKFMVYLQKENIIDESGMPKERFSAEFPKEGPSILRIQQVVRGDSAAYFCASSPVGAPGTEAFFGQGTRLTVV.

This clone was counted a single time. This chain joins TRBV18 and TRBJ2-7, with D perhaps TRBD1 (6 bases). CDR1 and CDR2 (germline): KGHSH, LQKENI. The CDR3 sequence is 14 residues long. V was trimmed by 4 bases and J by 3 bases, leaving 13 bases between them. This chain's CDR3 is CASSQRQARYEQYF. The CDR3 coding sequence is TGTGCCAGCTCACAACGACAGGCCCGCTACGAGCAGTACTTC.

The rearrangement links TRBV7-2 to TRBJ2-5; D not resolved. This CDR3 comprises 15 residues. Trimming left V 1 base short and J 4 bases short, with 13 bases between. Germline CDR1 and CDR2: SGHTA and FQGNSA. The CDR3 nucleotides read TGTGCCAGCAGCTTAGACACTACCGCCGTAGAGACCCAGTACTTC. Its translation is CASSLDTTAVETQYF. The variable domain in full, with the rest retrieved from reference TRBV7-2 and TRBJ2-5, is GAGVSQSPSNKVTEKGKDVELRCDPISGHTALYWYRQSLGQGLEFLIYFQGNSAPDKSGLPSDRFSAERTGGSVSTLTIQRTQQEDSAVYLCASSLDTTAVETQYFGPGTRLLVL.

V usage is TRBV19 and J usage is TRBJ2-5; TRBD1 agrees at 9 bases. V gave up 7 bases and J gave up 6 bases; unmatched junction bases: 9. CDR3 length equals 14 residues. Looked up from germline, CDR1 is LNHDA and CDR2 is SQIVND (reference sequence). For the CDR3, the DNA is TGTGCCAGTACCTCAACAGGGGGCGAAAAGACCCAGTACTTC. Amino acids: CASTSTGGEKTQYF.

The chain uses TRBV6-2 or TRBV6-3 and TRBJ1-2; TRBD1 matches 8 bases. V lost 4 bases to trimming and J lost 4 bases; unmatched junction nucleotides: 5. CDR1 is MNHEY, CDR2 SVGEGT, per germline. The length of the CDR3 is 14 residues. The DNA of the CDR3 is TGTGCCAGCAGTTGGGGGACAGGCTTCTATGGCTACACCTTC. Amino acids: CASSWGTGFYGYTF.

The J gene is TRBJ2-1, the V gene TRBV19; D not certain. This CDR3 has 13 amino acids. With 6 bases removed from V and 1 base from J, the gap between germline ends came to 7 bases. CDR1 is LNHDA and CDR2 is SQIVND in the germline V gene (reference sequence). The CDR3 here is CASSLGSYNEQFF. The CDR3 coding sequence is TGTGCCAGTAGCCTCGGGTCCTACAATGAGCAGTTCTTC.

The chain couples TRBV19 to TRBJ1-5; 7 bases map to TRBD1. In germline, CDR1 is LNHDA, CDR2 SQIVND (reference sequence). Trimming cost V 1 base and J 4 bases; bases outside gene matches: 7. CDR3 length: 16 residues. CDR3 amino acids: CASSIGWHRGNQPQHF. CDR3 sequence (DNA): TGTGCCAGTAGTATAGGCTGGCACAGGGGTAATCAGCCCCAGCATTTT. The full variable domain, its missing parts supplied by reference TRBV19 and TRBJ1-5, is DGGITQSPKYLFRKEGQNVTLSCEQNLNHDAMYWYRQDPGQGLRLIYYSQIVNDFQKGDIAEGYSVSREKKESFPLTVTSAQKNPTAFYLCASSIGWHRGNQPQHFGDGTRLSIL.

The rearrangement links TRBV27 to TRBJ2-2; 7 bases agree with TRBD1. After removal of 5 bases from V and 6 bases from J, the junction contained 9 bases not matched to a gene. Germline assignment: CDR1 MNHEY and CDR2 SMNVEV (reference sequence). CDR3 size: 15 residues. The chain's CDR3 is CASSLQGRLPGELFF. The CDR3 bases are TGTGCCAGCAGTCTACAGGGGCGGCTTCCCGGGGAGCTGTTTTTT.

This chain links TRBV20-1 with TRBJ1-1; tentative D call: TRBD1 (6 bases). The length of the CDR3 is 14 residues. V lost 3 bases and J lost 1, with 12 bases in between. Germline V gene lookup returns CDR1 DFQATT and CDR2 SNEGSKA (reference sequence). DNA of the CDR3: TGCAGTGCTAGTTCGGGACACCCGAACACTGAAGCTTTCTTT. Protein sequence: CSASSGHPNTEAFF.

The V gene is TRBV4-2, the J gene TRBJ1-4; 8 positions agree with TRBD1. The CDR3 runs 16 residues. The germline V gene has CDR1 LGHNA and CDR2 YNFKEQ. The V gene end was trimmed by 3 bases and the J gene end by 0 bases; junction bases not matched to a gene: 3. CDR3 DNA: TGTGCCAGCAGCCACGGACAGGGCGCAACTAATGAAAAACTGTTTTTT. Translation gives CASSHGQGATNEKLFF.

The chain uses TRBV3-1 (or the pseudogene TRBV3-2) and TRBJ2-7, with a weak D call TRBD1 (5 bases). The CDR3 is made up of 15 amino acids. Between the trimmed V and J ends, which lost 1 base and 2 bases, there was a span of 12 bases. Germline assignment: CDR1 LGHDT and CDR2 YNNKEL (reference sequence). The DNA of the CDR3 is TGTGCCAGCAGCCAAGTGGTAAGGGGCACCTACGAGCAGTACTTC. It yields the protein CASSQVVRGTYEQYF.

J is TRBJ2-7 and V is TRBV5-1; 8 nucleotides line up with TRBD1. The CDR3 sequence is 16 residues long. CDR1 SGHRS and CDR2 YFSETQ come from the germline V gene. V lost 2 bases to trimming and J lost 2 bases; unmatched junction nucleotides: 9. This CDR3 reads CASSLSIQGDPYEQYF. The CDR3 nucleotides read TGCGCCAGCAGCTTATCTATACAGGGGGACCCCTACGAGCAGTACTTC. The entire variable domain, with the rest obtained from reference TRBV5-1 and TRBJ2-7, is as follows: KAGVTQTPRYLIKTRGQQVTLSCSPISGHRSVSWYQQTPGQGLQFLFEYFSETQRNKGNFPGRFSGRQFSNSRSEMNVSTLELGDSALYLCASSLSIQGDPYEQYFGPGTRLTVT.